The 21 T cell receptor beta chains below were found in one sample sequenced in a study of CD8 T cells in ankylosing spondylitis. Study-wide results and limits: Seemingly characteristic of ankylosing spondylitis blood was a TCR beta motif consisting of about 8 highly homologous variants.

The antigens these receptors bind are not known. TCRdb used MiXCR to reprocess the 5' RACE reads, holding one entry per CDR3 protein. Of some 700,000 distinct CDR3 sequences in the sample, around 19% were seen once. Sequencing was done on a sample of blood, either unsorted or a sorted T cell fraction (not recorded which). All receptors come from a male donor with ankylosing spondylitis.

The V and J genes are TRBV5-1 and TRBJ1-1, with 9 positions matching TRBD1. The CDR3 extends over 15 amino acids. The germline V gene encodes CDR1 SGHRS and CDR2 YFSETQ. Trimming took 4 bases from V and 8 from J; bases not matched to a gene: 12. The CDR3 region is CASSDGTGSGDEAFF. In nucleotides, the CDR3 is TGCGCCAGCAGCGACGGGACAGGGTCTGGCGACGAAGCTTTCTTT.

This clonotype was counted a few times. This chain joins TRBV6-5 and TRBJ2-1, with unresolved D. V lost 4 bases and J lost 8, with 24 bases in between. CDR3 size: 17 residues. Germline loops: CDR1 MNHEY, CDR2 SVGAGI. CDR3 nucleotide sequence: TGTGCCAGCAGTTCGCCGCCCTTGGGCGGTAGTCTGGATGAGCAGTTCTTC. Translating gives CASSSPPLGGSLDEQFF.

The chain combines TRBV2 with TRBJ2-1, with 12 positions matching TRBD2. Germline V gene sequence: CDR1 SNHLY, CDR2 FYNNEI. The CDR3 totals 14 residues. The trim removed 4 bases at V and 9 bases at J, leaving 4 bases unmatched. The CDR3 loop is CASSGRTSGVEQFF. In DNA form, the CDR3 reads TGTGCCAGCAGTGGCCGGACTAGCGGGGTTGAGCAGTTCTTC.

This clonotype was detected only a few times. J is TRBJ2-3 and V is TRBV5-6; D is uncertain. This CDR3 is built from 15 residues. CDR1 and CDR2 from the germline V gene are SGHDT and YYEEEE. Trimming took off 0 bases at V and 0 bases at J, with 8 bases between the two ends. The CDR3 spells CASSLAPSSTDTQYF. Written as DNA, the CDR3 is TGTGCCAGCAGCTTGGCCCCATCTAGCACAGATACGCAGTATTTT.

The chain links TRBV7-3 to TRBJ2-2; no reliable D call. V lost 3 bases and J 6 bases, leaving 5 bases between the germline ends. The CDR3 runs 12 residues. Germline lookup yields CDR1 SGHTA and CDR2 FQGTGA. The CDR3 sequence is CASSFGPGELFF. CDR3 nucleotides: TGTGCCAGCAGCTTCGGCCCCGGGGAGCTGTTTTTT.

The J gene is TRBJ2-2, the V gene TRBV20-1, with TRBD2 matching over 10 bases. There are 15 residues in the CDR3. CDR1 DFQATT and CDR2 SNEGSKA come from the germline V gene (reference sequence). V dropped 3 bases and J dropped 4; count of bases not matched to a gene: 5. CDR3 sequence: CSARPRLAGTGELFF. CDR3 in DNA: TGCAGTGCTAGGCCTCGACTAGCGGGCACCGGGGAGCTGTTTTTT.

The rearrangement links TRBV20-1 to TRBJ1-1; possible D gene TRBD1, 5 bases. The CDR3 has 13 residues. The ends were cut back, 7 bases at V and 0 bases at J, with 12 bases in the middle. Per germline, CDR1 DFQATT and CDR2 SNEGSKA (reference sequence). Written as DNA, the CDR3 is TGCAGTGTCCAGGAGGGGCTGAACACTGAAGCTTTCTTT. The encoded protein is CSVQEGLNTEAFF.

The chain joins TRBV7-2 to TRBJ2-5, with D possibly called TRBD1 or TRBD2 (5 bases each). Germline V lookup: CDR1 SGHTA, CDR2 FQGNSA. Trimming took 3 bases from V and 5 from J, leaving 19 bases between them. CDR3 length: 16 amino acids. In nucleotides, the CDR3 is TGTGCCAGCAGCTTGTCTCTGGGACCCACAGTGGAGACCCAGTACTTC. Translated: CASSLSLGPTVETQYF. Based on the CDR3 plus reference TRBV7-2 and TRBJ2-5, the full variable domain is GAGVSQSPSNKVTEKGKDVELRCDPISGHTALYWYRQSLGQGLEFLIYFQGNSAPDKSGLPSDRFSAERTGGSVSTLTIQRTQQEDSAVYLCASSLSLGPTVETQYFGPGTRLLVL.

This clonotype was seen ten or more times. This rearrangement joins TRBV4-3 to TRBJ2-2, with 7 bases identical to TRBD1. From germline, CDR1 is LGHNA and CDR2 YSLEER. V lost 4 bases to trimming and J lost 0 bases; unmatched junction nucleotides: 8. The CDR3 is made up of 17 amino acids. The CDR3 sequence is CASSPPRDSPNTGELFF. The CDR3 region has the DNA TGCGCCAGCAGCCCGCCCCGGGACAGTCCGAACACCGGGGAGCTGTTTTTT.

The table lists this clonotype with many counts. The J gene is TRBJ1-2, the V gene TRBV12-3 or TRBV12-4, with a tentative D call TRBD1 (5 bases). This CDR3 is 12 amino acids long. V lost 5 bases, J lost 8 bases, and 12 bases lay in between. The CDR3 spells CASSLGQGGYTF. CDR3 coding DNA: TGTGCCAGCAGTCTCGGACAAGGAGGCTACACCTTC.

This chain joins TRBV7-2 and TRBJ1-2; D is possibly TRBD1 (5 bases). The V gene's germline CDR1 is SGHTA and CDR2 FQGNSA. There are 13 residues in the CDR3. The V and J ends lost 5 bases and 5 bases respectively, with 12 bases between them. The chain's CDR3 is CASSPRDPYGYTF. CDR3 nucleotide sequence: TGTGCCAGCAGCCCCCGGGACCCGTATGGCTACACCTTC.

The chain recombines TRBV7-3 with TRBJ2-2, with D perhaps TRBD1 (6 bases). Germline values: CDR1 SGHTA, CDR2 FQGTGA. The CDR3 loop spans 15 amino acids. Trimming took 4 bases from V and 7 from J, leaving 16 bases between them. CDR3 nucleotide sequence: TGTGCCAGCAGCTCGGATCGTTCAGGGGACGGGGAGCTGTTTTTT. It codes for CASSSDRSGDGELFF. Based on the CDR3 plus reference TRBV7-3 and TRBJ2-2, the full variable domain is GAGVSQTPSNKVTEKGKYVELRCDPISGHTALYWYRQSLGQGPEFLIYFQGTGAADDSGLPNDRFFAVRPEGSVSTLKIQRTERGDSAVYLCASSSDRSGDGELFFGEGSRLTVL.

This clonotype was seen a few times. The chain carries TRBV5-1 and TRBJ2-7, with 8 bases identical to TRBD2. This CDR3 is built from 14 residues. Trimming at V came to 2 bases and at J to 5 bases, leaving 6 bases not matched to a gene. Germline V gene lookup returns CDR1 SGHRS and CDR2 YFSETQ. In nucleotides, the CDR3 is TGCGCCAGCAGCTTTGGTAGCGGGGCGAACGAGCAGTACTTC. It yields the protein CASSFGSGANEQYF. Full variable domain (outside the CDR3, taken from reference TRBV5-1 and TRBJ2-7): KAGVTQTPRYLIKTRGQQVTLSCSPISGHRSVSWYQQTPGQGLQFLFEYFSETQRNKGNFPGRFSGRQFSNSRSEMNVSTLELGDSALYLCASSFGSGANEQYFGPGTRLTVT.

This chain connects TRBV4-3 to TRBJ2-5; D remains unclear. The CDR3 covers 14 residues. Deletions cut 0 bases from V and 5 bases from J, with 10 bases between. Germline CDR1 LGHNA, CDR2 YSLEER. The CDR3 nucleotides are TGCGCCAGCAGCCAAGAAGCGACGGAGGAGACCCAGTACTTC. Translating gives CASSQEATEETQYF.

The chain links TRBV28 to TRBJ1-1; tentatively, D is TRBD1 (6 bases). The V gene's germline CDR1 is MDHEN and CDR2 SYDVKM. The ends were cut back, 2 bases at V and 6 bases at J, with 13 bases in the middle. The CDR3 runs to 14 residues. CDR3 protein: CASSLGGPSAEAFF. In DNA form, the CDR3 reads TGTGCCAGCAGTTTAGGGGGGCCTAGCGCTGAAGCTTTCTTT.

This clonotype came up a few times. This chain connects TRBV12-3 or TRBV12-4 to TRBJ2-7; 7 bases are a match to TRBD1. This CDR3 has 15 amino acids. The ends lost 4 bases at V and 6 bases at J; junction bases unmatched: 12. The chain's CDR3 is CASSYRDSHSAEQYF. The CDR3 DNA follows: TGTGCCAGCAGTTACCGGGACAGCCACTCGGCCGAGCAGTACTTC.

This clonotype was picked up many times. V and J are TRBV12-3 or TRBV12-4 and TRBJ2-2, with D possibly matching TRBD1 (6 bases). The CDR3 is 14 amino acids. V was trimmed by 6 bases and J by 6 bases, leaving 14 bases between them. The CDR3, as DNA: TGTGCCAGCAGGCAAACAGGGTTTTCCGGGGAGCTGTTTTTT. It yields the protein CASRQTGFSGELFF.

There are a few counts of this clonotype. V is TRBV29-1 and J is TRBJ1-4; D remains ambiguous. V lost 4 bases and J lost 5, with 5 bases in between. The germline CDR1 and CDR2 sequences are SQVTM and ANQGSEA. The CDR3 totals 11 residues. The CDR3 sequence: CSVGRNEKLFF. Here the CDR3 DNA reads TGCAGCGTTGGCAGGAATGAAAAACTGTTTTTT.

This clonotype is a singleton in its sample. V usage is TRBV7-2 and J usage is TRBJ2-1, with D perhaps TRBD2 (6 bases). The CDR3 covers 14 residues. Germline V gives CDR1 SGHTA, CDR2 FQGNSA. The V end lost 7 bases, the J end lost 13 bases, and 23 bases lay between the germline ends. In DNA, the CDR3 is TGTGCCAGCACCCTAGGATCGGTCGCGGGGTTCCAGTTCTTC. Its translation: CASTLGSVAGFQFF.

The V call is TRBV12-3 or TRBV12-4, the J call TRBJ2-7; TRBD2 is a possible D gene (11 bases). The V gene lost 5 bases and the J gene lost 3 bases, with 32 bases spanning the gap. The CDR3 contains 20 residues. CDR3 bases: TGTGCCAGCAGTGGTCGGGACAGGGGTTTGGAAGGGACTAGCGGCTACGAGCAGTACTTC. Its protein is CASSGRDRGLEGTSGYEQYF.

As DNA, the CDR3 is TGTGCCAGCAGCCAAGCCAGATCTTGGCCAGAGACCCAGTACTTC. This codes for CASSQARSWPETQYF. The chain employs TRBV14 and TRBJ2-5; D remains unclear. The germline V and J ends were trimmed by 1 base and 4 bases, with 13 bases remaining between them. Germline V gene lookup returns CDR1 SGHDN and CDR2 FVKESK. This CDR3 is built from 15 residues. The entire variable domain, with the rest obtained from reference TRBV14 and TRBJ2-5, is as follows: EAGVTQFPSHSVIEKGQTVTLRCDPISGHDNLYWYRRVMGKEIKFLLHFVKESKQDESGMPNNRFLAERTGGTYSTLKVQPAELEDSGVYFCASSQARSWPETQYFGPGTRLLVL.